Below, 20 T cell receptor beta chains from the same sample are listed, as sequenced in a study of patients and donors after allogeneic stem cell transplantation. TCRdb reprocessed the RT-PCR reads with MiXCR, giving one entry per CDR3 protein. The table includes roughly 30,000 distinct CDR3 sequences, almost 7% detected once. Sequenced input: blood, either unsorted or a sorted T cell fraction (not recorded which). The receptors were gathered from a human donor who was either an allogeneic HSCT recipient or a stem cell or donor lymphocyte infusion donor (not recorded which). It is not recorded whose cells these are; they may come from a transplant donor.

This clonotype was seen ten or more times. This chain connects TRBV10-2 to TRBJ1-3; TRBD1 matches 9 bases. CDR1 is WSHSY and CDR2 is SAAADI in the germline V gene. CDR3 size: 18 residues. With 3 bases clipped from V and 0 bases from J, the junction kept 9 bases outside the gene matches. As DNA, the CDR3 is TGCGCCAGCAGTGACTCCGGGACAGGGTTTCGCTCTGGAAACACCATATATTTT. It codes for CASSDSGTGFRSGNTIYF.

This clonotype was picked up a small number of times. The V gene is TRBV7-2, the J gene TRBJ2-1; perhaps TRBD1 as D (6 bases). CDR1 is SGHTA, CDR2 FQGNSA, per germline. The V end lost 5 bases, the J end lost 8 bases, and 19 bases lay between the germline ends. The CDR3 is 15 residues long. Here the CDR3 reads CASSPGTLWVDEQFF. CDR3 sequence (DNA): TGTGCCAGCAGCCCAGGGACATTGTGGGTCGATGAGCAGTTCTTC.

This clonotype has only a few counts. This chain connects TRBV5-1 to TRBJ2-2; 9 bases are a match to TRBD1. The CDR3 has 15 amino acids. Unmatched junction bases numbered 5, after V lost 4 bases and J lost 4 bases. From germline, CDR1 is SGHRS and CDR2 YFSETQ. For the CDR3, the DNA is TGCGCCAGCAGCCCGGGACAGGGCGGCACCGGGGAGCTGTTTTTT. Amino acids: CASSPGQGGTGELFF.

This clonotype was detected many times. V and J are TRBV18 and TRBJ1-4; D is perhaps TRBD1 (6 bases). V lost 3 bases and J 4 bases, leaving 9 bases between the germline ends. Looked up from germline, CDR1 is KGHSH and CDR2 is LQKENI. CDR3 length equals 14 residues. The CDR3 nucleotides read TGTGCCAGCTCACCGACAGGAAATAATGAAAAACTGTTTTTT. This encodes CASSPTGNNEKLFF.

The table lists this clonotype with a few counts. The V call is TRBV20-1, the J call TRBJ2-1; D ambiguous. Trimming cost V 3 bases and J 5 bases, with 11 bases left between them. Germline CDR1 is DFQATT and CDR2 is SNEGSKA (reference sequence). This CDR3 has 13 residues. CDR3 protein: CSASLPDHNEQFF. As DNA, the CDR3 is TGCAGTGCTAGTCTGCCGGATCACAATGAGCAGTTCTTC.

This sequence joins TRBV24-1 and TRBJ2-2; 8 positions match TRBD2. This CDR3 is 15 amino acids long. The germline gives CDR1 KGHDR, CDR2 SFDVKD. J gave up 3 bases and V 4 bases, and 3 bases lay outside the gene matches. CDR3 coding DNA: TGTGCCACCAGTGACCTGGGACTAGACACCGGGGAGCTGTTTTTT. Translated, it gives CATSDLGLDTGELFF.

A note on this clonotype: Given a much more abundant clone one base away, this may be a read error. The J gene is TRBJ2-3, the V gene TRBV5-1, with D maybe TRBD1 (5 bases). The germline gives CDR1 SGHRS, CDR2 YFSETQ. CDR3 size: 13 residues. CDR3 protein: CASSAFRADTRYF. Here the CDR3 DNA reads TGCGCCAGCAGCGCATTCAGGGCAGATACGCGGTATTTT. Together with reference TRBV5-1 and TRBJ2-3, the CDR3 gives the full variable domain: KAGVTQTPRYLIKTRGQQVTLSCSPISGHRSVSWYQQTPGQGLQFLFEYFSETQRNKGNFPGRFSGRQFSNSRSEMNVSTLELGDSALYLCASSAFRADTRYFGPGTRLTVL.

This clonotype was picked up many times. This chain links TRBV5-6 with TRBJ2-5; 8 bases are shared with TRBD2. V shed 10 bases, J shed 1 base, and the junction held 6 bases outside the gene matches. Germline V gives CDR1 SGHDT, CDR2 YYEEEE. CDR3 length: 13 residues. CDR3: CAGTSGTQETQYF. CDR3 DNA sequence: TGTGCCGGAACTAGCGGAACCCAAGAGACCCAGTACTTC.

In this sample, this clonotype turned up many times. CDR3 in amino acids: CASETSSYEQYF. CDR3 DNA sequence: TGTGCCAGCGAAACCTCCTCCTACGAGCAGTACTTC. The V gene is TRBV6-2 or TRBV6-3, the J gene TRBJ2-7; D remains unclear. V shed 8 bases and J shed 0 bases, with 8 bases lying between them. The germline V gene encodes CDR1 MNHEY and CDR2 SVGEGT. This CDR3 is 12 amino acids long.

This clonotype occurred many times. The rearrangement links TRBV6-6 to TRBJ2-7; D is unclear. Germline lookup yields CDR1 MNHNY and CDR2 SVGAGI (reference sequence). V was clipped by 5 bases and J by 1 base, with 3 bases between them. There are 11 residues in the CDR3. The CDR3 sequence: CASSTSYEQYF. In nucleotides, the CDR3 is TGTGCCAGCAGTACTTCCTACGAGCAGTACTTC.

This clonotype came up many times. The chain has TRBV12-3 or TRBV12-4 and TRBJ1-5, with a possible D match to TRBD1 (5 bases). Deletions cut 2 bases from V and 4 bases from J, with 9 bases between. The CDR3 consists of 14 residues. CDR3 amino acids: CASSLCQGNQPQHF. In DNA, the CDR3 is TGTGCCAGCAGTTTATGCCAGGGTAATCAGCCCCAGCATTTT.

This rearrangement joins TRBV7-9 to TRBJ2-1; 7 bases fit TRBD2. The length of the CDR3 is 14 residues. V gave up 5 bases and J gave up 7 bases; unmatched junction bases: 8. Per the germline V gene, CDR1 is SEHNR and CDR2 is FQNEAQ (reference sequence). The CDR3 DNA reads as TGTGCCAGCAGCCAAGCGGGATCGGCGAATGAGCAGTTCTTC. It specifies CASSQAGSANEQFF.

This clonotype was observed at least ten times. The V call is TRBV7-8, the J call TRBJ2-6, with TRBD1 matching 7 bases. CDR3 length: 17 residues. Trimming removed 5 bases from V and 0 bases from J; junction bases left unmatched: 7. The V gene's germline CDR1 is SGHVS and CDR2 FQNEAQ. CDR3 DNA sequence: TGTGCCAGCAGCGAATCAGGGGGTATCTCTGGGGCCAACGTCCTGACTTTC. Protein sequence: CASSESGGISGANVLTF.

In its sample, this clonotype was seen many times. The genes are TRBV6-2 or TRBV6-3 and TRBJ1-5; D unresolved. CDR3 length: 13 amino acids. The germline V gene encodes CDR1 MNHEY and CDR2 SVGEGT. The V end lost 6 bases, the J end lost 1 base, and 7 bases lay between the germline ends. The CDR3, as DNA: TGTGCCAGCAGGGAAGAGAGCAATCAGCCCCAGCATTTT. Its protein product is CASREESNQPQHF.

Many counts were recorded for this clonotype. The chain is built from TRBV7-2 and TRBJ1-6; 8 bases line up with TRBD1. Germline loops: CDR1 SGHTA, CDR2 FQGNSA. This CDR3 region has 15 residues. The J segment lost 11 bases and the V segment lost 1 base, leaving 7 bases of the junction unmatched. The CDR3 coding sequence is TGTGCCAGCAGCTTAGGGACAGGGTTCGTGACACCCCTCCACTTT. Its translation: CASSLGTGFVTPLHF.

There are a few counts of this clonotype. The chain carries TRBV6-2 or TRBV6-3 and TRBJ2-2; D remains unclear. CDR1 and CDR2 (germline): MNHEY, SVGEGT. CDR3 length equals 13 residues. Trimming pared 0 bases from V and 1 base from J, leaving 0 bases between. CDR3 nucleotides: TGTGCCAGCAGTTACTCGAACACCGGGGAGCTGTTTTTT. Translation: CASSYSNTGELFF.

This clonotype was observed a single time. The J gene is TRBJ2-7, the V gene TRBV20-1; 10 positions agree with TRBD2. The junction had 5 bases not matched to a gene; V was cut back by 3 bases and J by 3 bases. Germline CDR1 DFQATT, CDR2 SNEGSKA (reference sequence). This CDR3 region has 14 residues. CDR3 DNA sequence: TGCAGTGCTAGGCGGGCTAGCGGGAGCTACGAGCAGTACTTC. It encodes CSARRASGSYEQYF.

The sample holds many counts of this clonotype. This chain uses TRBV12-3 or TRBV12-4 with TRBJ2-7; TRBD2 matches at 11 bases. CDR3 length: 15 amino acids. Trimming cost V 5 bases and J 4 bases; bases outside gene matches: 7. The CDR3, as DNA: TGTGCCAGCAGTCAGCCGGGACTAGCGGCGTACGAGCAGTACTTC. This gives the protein CASSQPGLAAYEQYF.

Turning to this clonotype: The conserved phenylalanine or tryptophan normally closing the CDR3 is absent here, so this likely arose from a read error. The chain uses TRBV12-5 and TRBJ2-1; TRBD2 is a possible D gene (6 bases). Germline lookup yields CDR1 LGHNT and CDR2 FRNRAP. Trimming removed 5 bases at V and 7 bases at J, with 18 bases between. The CDR3 extends over 15 amino acids. DNA for the CDR3: TGTGCTAGTGGTCCATGGGGACTGGCCGGGAATGAGCAGTTCTAC. It specifies CASGPWGLAGNEQFY.

This clonotype has a handful of counts. The chain uses TRBV24-1 and TRBJ2-2; D might be TRBD2 (6 bases). The CDR3 spans 14 residues. The V gene's germline CDR1 is KGHDR and CDR2 SFDVKD. V was trimmed by 10 bases and J by 6 bases, leaving 17 bases between them. The CDR3 protein is CATAWNPGAGELFF. CDR3 DNA sequence: TGTGCCACGGCTTGGAACCCGGGAGCCGGGGAGCTGTTTTTT.